This TCR beta chain was profiled in a study of T cells in Graves' hyperthyroidism and ophthalmopathy. The CDR3 spans 15 residues. Per germline, CDR1 DFQATT and CDR2 SNEGSKA (reference sequence). The ends lost 1 base at V and 8 bases at J; junction bases unmatched: 10. Amplification of TCR beta CDR3 regions used RNA as the template. RT-PCR in the first round (using the HTBI primer set) targeted the TCR CDR3. One entry per CDR3 protein results from TCRdb running MiXCR on the multiplex PCR reads. The sample yields about 370,000 distinct CDR3 sequences, around 15% seen once. V is TRBV20-1 and J is TRBJ2-1, with TRBD1 identical over 8 bases. This receptor was taken from a woman in her fifties or sixties with Graves' ophthalmopathy. The material sequenced was blood. The CDR3: CSARATLDRADEQFF. CDR3 nucleotide sequence: TGCAGTGCTAGAGCCACCCTGGACAGGGCGGATGAGCAGTTCTTC.